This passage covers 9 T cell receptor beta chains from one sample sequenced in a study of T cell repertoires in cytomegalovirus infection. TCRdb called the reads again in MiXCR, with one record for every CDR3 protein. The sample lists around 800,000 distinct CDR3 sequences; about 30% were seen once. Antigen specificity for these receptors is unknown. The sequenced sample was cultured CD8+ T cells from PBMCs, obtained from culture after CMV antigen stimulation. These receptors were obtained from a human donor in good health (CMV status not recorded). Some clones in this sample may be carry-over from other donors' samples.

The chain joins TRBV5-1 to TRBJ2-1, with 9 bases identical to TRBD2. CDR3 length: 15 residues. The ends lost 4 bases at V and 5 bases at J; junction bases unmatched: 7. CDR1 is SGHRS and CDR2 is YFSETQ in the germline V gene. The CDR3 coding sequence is TGCGCCAGCAGCGGGCTAGCGGGGTCGGACAATGAGCAGTTCTTC. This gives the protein CASSGLAGSDNEQFF.

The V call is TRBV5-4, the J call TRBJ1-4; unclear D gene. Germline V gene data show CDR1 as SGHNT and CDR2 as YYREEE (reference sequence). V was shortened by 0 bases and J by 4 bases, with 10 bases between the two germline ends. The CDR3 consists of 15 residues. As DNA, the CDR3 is TGTGCCAGCAGCTTGGACCGGGCCGTTAATGAAAAACTGTTTTTT. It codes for CASSLDRAVNEKLFF.

The CDR3, as DNA: TGTGCCAGCAGTTACTCGAGCTCAGCTGGGGGGAATCCCTACGAGCAGTACGTC. Protein sequence: CASSYSSSAGGNPYEQYV. The chain employs TRBV6-2 or TRBV6-3 and TRBJ2-7, with D perhaps matching TRBD2 (6 bases). Trimming took off 0 bases at V and 2 bases at J, with 20 bases between the two ends. The CDR3 contains 18 residues. Germline lookup yields CDR1 MNHEY and CDR2 SVGEGT.

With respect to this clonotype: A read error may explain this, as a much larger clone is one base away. As DNA, the CDR3 is TGCGCCAGCAGCCAGTGGACAGGGGGAGACACTGAAGCTTTCTTT. It specifies CASSQWTGGDTEAFF. This rearrangement joins TRBV5-1 to TRBJ1-1; 10 bases are a match to TRBD1. The V gene end was trimmed by 4 bases and the J gene end by 3 bases; junction bases not matched to a gene: 6. Germline CDR1 is SGHRS and CDR2 is YFSETQ. This CDR3 has 15 amino acids. The full variable domain, completed using reference TRBV5-1 and TRBJ1-1, is KAGVTQTPRYLIKTRGQQVTLSCSPISGHRSVSWYQQTPGQGLQFLFEYFSETQRNKGNFPGRFSGRQFSNSRSEMNVSTLELGDSALYLCASSQWTGGDTEAFFGQGTRLTVV.

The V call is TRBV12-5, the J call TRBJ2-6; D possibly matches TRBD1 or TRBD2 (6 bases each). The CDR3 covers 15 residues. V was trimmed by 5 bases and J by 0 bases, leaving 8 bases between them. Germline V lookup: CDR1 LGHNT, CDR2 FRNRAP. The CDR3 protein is CASGRGDSGANVLTF. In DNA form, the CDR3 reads TGTGCTAGTGGTAGGGGGGACTCTGGGGCCAACGTCCTGACTTTC.

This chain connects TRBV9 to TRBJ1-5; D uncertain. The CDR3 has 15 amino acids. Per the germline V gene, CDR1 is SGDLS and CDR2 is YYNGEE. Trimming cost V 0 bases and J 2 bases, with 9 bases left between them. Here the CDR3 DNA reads TGTGCCAGCAGCGTAGAGGGTAATCGCAATCAGCCCCAGCATTTT. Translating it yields CASSVEGNRNQPQHF.

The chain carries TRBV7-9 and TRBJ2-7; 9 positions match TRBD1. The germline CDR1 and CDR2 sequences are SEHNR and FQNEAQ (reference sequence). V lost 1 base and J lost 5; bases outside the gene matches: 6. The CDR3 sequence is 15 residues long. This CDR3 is CASSLGGQGMNEQYF. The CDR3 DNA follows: TGTGCCAGCAGCTTAGGTGGACAGGGGATGAACGAGCAGTACTTC. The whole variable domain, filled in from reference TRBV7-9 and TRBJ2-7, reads DTGVSQNPRHKITKRGQNVTFRCDPISEHNRLYWYRQTLGQGPEFLTYFQNEAQLEKSRLLSDRFSAERPKGSFSTLEIQRTEQGDSAMYLCASSLGGQGMNEQYFGPGTRLTVT.

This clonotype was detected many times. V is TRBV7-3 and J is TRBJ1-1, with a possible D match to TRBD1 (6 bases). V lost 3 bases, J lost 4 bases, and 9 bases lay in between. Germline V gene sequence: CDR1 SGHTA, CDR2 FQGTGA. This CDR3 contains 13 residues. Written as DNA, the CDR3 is TGTGCCAGCAGCTTGGCGGGGGCCACTGAAGCTTTCTTT. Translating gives CASSLAGATEAFF.

CDR3 sequence: CASGLGDPRPNTEAFF. In nucleotides, the CDR3 is TGTGCTAGTGGTTTGGGGGACCCACGCCCGAACACTGAAGCTTTCTTT. The chain combines TRBV12-5 with TRBJ1-1; perhaps TRBD1 as D (5 bases). The V and J ends lost 1 base and 1 base respectively, with 13 bases between them. CDR3 length equals 16 residues. The germline V gene has CDR1 LGHNT and CDR2 FRNRAP.